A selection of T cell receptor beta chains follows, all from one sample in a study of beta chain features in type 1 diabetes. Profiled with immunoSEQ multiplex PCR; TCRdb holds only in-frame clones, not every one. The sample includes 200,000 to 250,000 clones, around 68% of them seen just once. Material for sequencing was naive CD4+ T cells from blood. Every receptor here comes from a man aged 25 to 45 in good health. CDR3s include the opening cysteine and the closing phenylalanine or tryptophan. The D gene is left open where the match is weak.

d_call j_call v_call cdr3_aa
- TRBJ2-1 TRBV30 CAWTSSSMNNEQFF
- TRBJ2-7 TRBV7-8 CASSQTGVYEQYF
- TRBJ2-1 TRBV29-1 CSVSRDSRFDEQFF
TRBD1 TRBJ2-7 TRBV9 CASSSRGQGYEQYF
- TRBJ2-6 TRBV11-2 CASTNTGTLSGANVLTF
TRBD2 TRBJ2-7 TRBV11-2 CASSSVSGRLYEQYF
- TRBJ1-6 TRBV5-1 CASSLQGLDNSPLHF
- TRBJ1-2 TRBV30 CAWRPGQIRANYGYTF
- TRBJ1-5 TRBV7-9 CASSLEGSQPQHF
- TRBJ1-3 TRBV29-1 CSALDSRQDF
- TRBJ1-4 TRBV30 CAWRGITNEKLFF
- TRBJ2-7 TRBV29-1 CSAEGPLSSYEQYF
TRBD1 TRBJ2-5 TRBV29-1 CSTQGRQETQYF
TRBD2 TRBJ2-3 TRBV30 CAFGLATDTQYF
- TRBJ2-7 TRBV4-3 CASAEETGLSYEQYF
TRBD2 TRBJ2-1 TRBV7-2 CASSLVLGLAGEGQFF
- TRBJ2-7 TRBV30 CAWRLTGRSYEQYF
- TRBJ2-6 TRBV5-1 CASTSVSGANVLTF
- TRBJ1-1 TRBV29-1 CSVARTPNTEAFF
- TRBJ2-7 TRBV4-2 CASSQERYGYEQYF
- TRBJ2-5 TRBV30 CAWSVQAQETQYF
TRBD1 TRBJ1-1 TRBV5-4 CASSLNRGADNTEAFF
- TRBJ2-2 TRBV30 CAFDWSDTGELFF
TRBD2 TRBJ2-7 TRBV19 CASSGSLAGDYEQYF
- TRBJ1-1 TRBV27 CASSWGPNTEAFF
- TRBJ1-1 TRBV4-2 CASSQGQNTEAFF
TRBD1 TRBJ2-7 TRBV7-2 CASSLGTGYYEQYF
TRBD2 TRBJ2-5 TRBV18 CASSIGTTLQETQYF
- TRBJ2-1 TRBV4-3 CASSQDRPTYNEQFF
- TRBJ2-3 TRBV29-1 CSTGGRVSDTQYF